Detailed here is one T cell receptor beta chain. This specimen belongs to a study of blood T cell repertoires in COVID-19. About the research overall: PBMCs, B-cell-depleted T cells, or T cells were the source of the cDNA or gDNA that made up the material.

Germline V gene sequence: CDR1 MNHEY, CDR2 SMNVEV (reference sequence). Trimming took 8 bases from V and 1 from J; bases not matched to a gene: 7. The CDR3 loop spans 14 amino acids. Clones were sequenced by immunoSEQ multiplex PCR, and TCRdb holds only the in-frame ones, with some missing. The data show approximately 220,000 clones, about nine tenths seen once. The receptor comes from a woman in her 30s with acute COVID-19. The sequencing sample was made of PBMCs or T cells enriched from blood (not recorded which). This chain connects TRBV27 to TRBJ2-5, with 7 bases that match TRBD2. Here the CDR3 DNA reads TGTGCCAGCTCGAACGGGGGGTTCCAAGAGACCCAGTACTTC. Translation gives CASSNGGFQETQYF.